Listed below are T cell receptor beta chains from one sample, sequenced in a study. TCRdb re-analysed the 5' RACE reads in MiXCR, keeping a single row per CDR3 protein. The repertoire holds over 6,500 distinct CDR3 sequences, with 50% to 55% as singletons. The sequenced sample was naive CD4+ T cells sorted from a lymph node. The receptors were sampled from a female donor with breast cancer. CDR3s include the opening cysteine and the closing phenylalanine or tryptophan. The D gene is left open where the match is weak. Clone size is shown for a subset of rows, as once, few, many or a class of expanded clone.

clone size	D gene	J gene	V gene	CDR3 DNA	CDR3 protein
NA	NA	TRBJ1-2	TRBV3-1	TGTGCCAGCAGCCAAGATGTCGCAGACGGACTAAACTATGGCTACACCTTC	CASSQDVADGLNYGYTF
NA	NA	TRBJ2-3	TRBV27	TGTGCCAGCAGAGGCGGGCCACAGGCCCCTACGGATACGCAGTATTTT	CASRGGPQAPTDTQYF
few	NA	TRBJ2-5	TRBV4-1	TGCGCCAGCAGCCAGGGGTCCGGCTCACTTAATTTCGGGACCCAGTACTTC	CASSQGSGSLNFGTQYF
NA	TRBD2	TRBJ2-2	TRBV28	TGTGCCAGCAGTTCGAGGACTAGAGACACCGGGGAGCTGTTTTTT	CASSSRTRDTGELFF
once	NA	TRBJ2-3	TRBV20-1	TGCAGTGCTAGAGATCGAGGGATGTTAGCAGATACGCAGTATTTT	CSARDRGMLADTQYF
few	NA	TRBJ1-3	TRBV5-1	TGCGCCAGCAGCGACACATCGAGCTCTGGAAACACCATATATTTT	CASSDTSSSGNTIYF
few	TRBD1	TRBJ2-7	TRBV5-1	TGCGCCAGCAGCTCGACAGGGGGCAGTTACGAGCAGTACTTC	CASSSTGGSYEQYF
NA	NA	TRBJ2-1	TRBV6-5	TGTGCCAGCAGTTACTCCGTCAGGATTGGGGATGAGCAGTTCTTC	CASSYSVRIGDEQFF
once	NA	TRBJ1-1	TRBV5-1	TGCGCCAGCAGGTGGGGGGAGAACACTGAAGCTTTCTTT	CASRWGENTEAFF
few	NA	TRBJ2-7	TRBV6-6	TGTGCCAGCAGCCGGGACATCTCCTACGAGCAGTACTTC	CASSRDISYEQYF
NA	TRBD1	TRBJ1-2	TRBV15	TGTGCCACCAGCAGAGTAGGGGGCGACTATGGCTACACCTTC	CATSRVGGDYGYTF
NA	NA	TRBJ1-6	TRBV15	TGTGCCACCAGCAGAGATGGAAGGGGACCGGGTTCACCCCTCCACTTT	CATSRDGRGPGSPLHF
NA	NA	TRBJ2-6	TRBV20-1	TGCAGTGCTAGGGACACTGGGGCCAACGTCCTGACTTTC	CSARDTGANVLTF
NA	TRBD2	TRBJ2-3	TRBV7-2	TGTGCCAGCAGCTTCCGCGGGGGGGCCCACTTAAGCACAGATACGCAGTATTTT	CASSFRGGAHLSTDTQYF
few	TRBD2	TRBJ2-7	TRBV12-3/TRBV12-4	TGTGCCAGCAGCATCACTAGCGGATACGAGCAGTACTTC	CASSITSGYEQYF
NA	NA	TRBJ1-3	TRBV6-1	TGTGCCAGCAGTAAGACAGGTTTCGGAAACACCATATATTTT	CASSKTGFGNTIYF
NA	TRBD1	TRBJ2-2	TRBV7-6	TGTGCCAGCAGCGCACAGGGGGCGAGACGCACCGGGGAGCTGTTTTTT	CASSAQGARRTGELFF
few	TRBD2	TRBJ2-7	TRBV5-1	TGCGCCAGCAGCTTCTCTAGCGGATTCTACGAGCAGTACTTC	CASSFSSGFYEQYF
NA	TRBD1	TRBJ1-1	TRBV12-3/TRBV12-4	TGTGCCAGCAGTTTGGCAGGGGGCGTAGGCACTGAAGCTTTCTTT	CASSLAGGVGTEAFF
few	NA	TRBJ2-1	TRBV5-1	TGCGCCAGCAGGTCGGACAGTTATAATGTTGAGCAGTTCTTC	CASRSDSYNVEQFF
few	NA	TRBJ2-5	TRBV7-6	TGTGCCAGCAGCTTGGATCAGACCCAGTACTTC	CASSLDQTQYF
once	TRBD1	TRBJ1-4	TRBV7-9	TGTGCCAGCAGCTCGCTCGCGACAGGGTCTAATGAAAAACTGTTTTTT	CASSSLATGSNEKLFF
NA	NA	TRBJ2-1	TRBV12-3/TRBV12-4	TGTGCCAGCAGTAGGGGGACGCCTGAGCAGTTCTTC	CASSRGTPEQFF
NA	NA	TRBJ2-1	TRBV5-1	TGCGCCAGCAGCTTGACCAACTTGGGCAGCTCCTACAATGAGCAGTTCTTC	CASSLTNLGSSYNEQFF
few	NA	TRBJ2-7	TRBV13	TGTGCCAGCACCCGGCACACCGATTACGAGCAGTACTTC	CASTRHTDYEQYF
NA	NA	TRBJ2-3	TRBV9	TGTGCCAGCAGCGTAGCTAGGGGACAAAGCACAGATACGCAGTATTTT	CASSVARGQSTDTQYF
large	TRBD2	TRBJ2-7	TRBV20-1	TGCAGTGCCCAGAAGGGACTATCTCCCCACGAGCAGTACTTC	CSAQKGLSPHEQYF
NA	TRBD1	TRBJ1-2	TRBV4-2	TGTGCCAGCCAAAGGGACAGCGAGGGCTGCACCTTC	CASQRDSEGCTF
NA	TRBD2	TRBJ2-1	TRBV4-1	TGCGCCAGCACCCGGACGGAGCGGGAGGAACCTTACAATGAGCAGTTCTTC	CASTRTEREEPYNEQFF
NA	TRBD1	TRBJ1-3	TRBV20-1	TGCAGTGCTAGGCCGGACAGGGGAAACACCATATATTTT	CSARPDRGNTIYF
NA	NA	TRBJ2-5	TRBV11-1	TGTGCCAGCAGCTCTAACCAAGAGACCCAGTACTTC	CASSSNQETQYF
NA	NA	TRBJ1-1	TRBV6-5	TGTGCCAGCAGTTACTCGCTCGCGGTCTTGAACACTGAAGCTTTCTTT	CASSYSLAVLNTEAFF
NA	NA	TRBJ2-7	TRBV5-1	TGCGCCAGCAGCGAGCTCGGGACAACAACCTACGAGCAGTACTTC	CASSELGTTTYEQYF
once	TRBD2	TRBJ2-1	TRBV29-1	TGCAGCCCCAGACTAGCAACCAATGAGCAGTTCTTC	CSPRLATNEQFF
NA	NA	TRBJ2-5	TRBV20-1	TGCAGTGCTAGAGTTGAGGGATACGGCCAAGAGACCCAGTACTTC	CSARVEGYGQETQYF
NA	TRBD2	TRBJ2-5	TRBV7-6	TGTGCCAGCAGCTTAGAGTGGCCGGGAGGGAAGACCCAGTACTTC	CASSLEWPGGKTQYF
NA	NA	TRBJ2-7	TRBV9	TGTGCCAGCAGCCCCCAGCCCCATTTCTACGAGCAGTACTTC	CASSPQPHFYEQYF
few	NA	TRBJ1-2	TRBV15	TGTGCCACCAGCAGAGACACCCTGTATGGCTACACCTTC	CATSRDTLYGYTF
NA	NA	TRBJ2-7	TRBV5-1	TGCGCCAGCTTCAAAAGTCCCGGGACAGGGTTGGGACTAGCGAGAGCCTACGAGCAGTACTTC	CASFKSPGTGLGLARAYEQYF
NA	TRBD1	TRBJ1-1	TRBV4-2	TGTGCCAGCAGCCAAGATCTTTTGGACAGGGGGGTTACTTTCTTT	CASSQDLLDRGVTFF
NA	NA	TRBJ2-1	TRBV30	TGTGCCTTATACGGGCAGGGAAAGTTCTTC	CALYGQGKFF